The clone carrying this T cell receptor beta chain was seen repeatedly, ten times or more. Its antigen remains unknown. No cell fractionation was done, so the repertoire covers all unsorted peripheral blood T cells. Alpha and beta constant-region primers primed reverse transcription of 500 to 550 ng RNA. Separate chain-specific third strand synthesis with multiplexing indices produced the alpha and beta libraries. The cDNA received a 5' RACE adapter containing a random hexamer plus an SP2 sequencing primer site. In TCRdb, the 5' RACE reads were re-called with MiXCR into one record per CDR3 protein. The sample gives 15,000 to 20,000 distinct CDR3 sequences, 8.9% of which show up once; 2.6% is in the top ten. The CDR3 sequence is 14 residues long. Germline CDR1 is SGHVS and CDR2 is FNYEAQ. The junction had 1 base not matched to a gene; V was cut back by 1 base and J by 4 bases. The sample belongs to a study of HIV-infected patients and healthy controls.

The study, taken as a whole, reports: HIV+ repertoires were severely depleted of MAIT alpha-chain CDR3s, unlike healthy controls. Healthy controls shared more CDR3 sequences between individuals than HIV-infected patients did.

The specimen was blood. The chain employs TRBV7-6 and TRBJ2-3; TRBD2 matches 8 bases. This sequence was found in an adult in good health. The CDR3 protein is CASSLDGRADTQYF. For the CDR3, the DNA is TGTGCCAGCAGCTTAGACGGGAGGGCAGATACGCAGTATTTT.